This is a list of T cell receptor beta chains from one sample in a study of T-cell reconstitution after alpha-beta-depleted transplantation in children. TCRdb re-analysed the PCR reads in MiXCR, keeping a single row per CDR3 protein. The table has hundreds of thousands of distinct CDR3 sequences, around a sixth seen once; the top ten hold under 1.2%. Specimen: PBMCs from the stem cell graft donor, collected from the stem cell graft. These receptors were taken from a human donor who donated a stem cell graft to a child with acute myeloid leukemia. Each CDR3 is given with its conserved first and last residue. D genes are given only for firm matches. Rows give clone size only sometimes, using once, few, many, or a class for an expanded clone.

TGTGCCAGCAAGAGTGGCCCCTACAATGAGCAGTTCTTC | CASKSGPYNEQFF | - | TRBJ2-1 | 13 | TRBV6-2/TRBV6-3 | -
TGTGCCAGCAGCTTAGTAGGGGCTAGCCCCCTCCACTTT | CASSLVGASPLHF | - | TRBJ1-6 | 13 | TRBV7-2 | -
TGTGCCAGCAGTTTCAGGGAGCAAACGAACACTGAAGCTTTCTTT | CASSFREQTNTEAFF | - | TRBJ1-1 | 15 | TRBV6-5 | many
TGTGCCAGCAGCTTAAGTGCTGGAAGGGGAAATGGCTACACCTTC | CASSLSAGRGNGYTF | - | TRBJ1-2 | 15 | TRBV7-2 | many
TGTGCCAGCAGTTTAGGGGGAGCCTTTCGTTCTGGGGCCAACGTCCTGACTTTC | CASSLGGAFRSGANVLTF | - | TRBJ2-6 | 18 | TRBV12-3/TRBV12-4 | few
TGTGCCTGGAGTTTGCAGTATGGCTACACCTTC | CAWSLQYGYTF | - | TRBJ1-2 | 11 | TRBV30 | few
TGTGCCAGCAGCTTAGAGAATGAGAAGTTCTTC | CASSLENEKFF | - | TRBJ2-1 | 11 | TRBV7-9 | -
TGTGCCAGCAGCTTAAAGGCGGCGGGGAAAACAGATACGCAGTATTTT | CASSLKAAGKTDTQYF | - | TRBJ2-3 | 16 | TRBV7-9 | -
TGTGCCAGCAGCAAGCAGGGCAGGCGGAACACCGGGGAGCTGTTTTTT | CASSKQGRRNTGELFF | - | TRBJ2-2 | 16 | TRBV21-1 | -
TGCAGCGGGCAGGGGGTTCAGACTGAAGCTTTCTTT | CSGQGVQTEAFF | TRBD1 | TRBJ1-1 | 12 | TRBV29-1 | few
TGTGCCAGCAGCTTAGCGCTAGGGGGGGATAACACTGAAGCTTTCTTT | CASSLALGGDNTEAFF | - | TRBJ1-1 | 16 | TRBV7-6 | many
TGCAGCACTAAGTTAGGACCGGTTGAGCAGTTCTTC | CSTKLGPVEQFF | - | TRBJ2-1 | 12 | TRBV29-1 | many
TGTGCCAGCACCTCCGACAGGGGAAGCACAGATACGCAGTATTTT | CASTSDRGSTDTQYF | TRBD1 | TRBJ2-3 | 15 | TRBV6-1 | -
TGTGCCATCAGCCCTGGGATCAGGGCCGGCCACGAGCAGTACTTC | CAISPGIRAGHEQYF | - | TRBJ2-7 | 15 | TRBV4-2 | -
TGTGCCAGCAGCTTAGCTATGGGACAGGGAGCCAAAAACATTCAGTACTTC | CASSLAMGQGAKNIQYF | TRBD1 | TRBJ2-4 | 17 | TRBV7-2 | few
TGTGCCAGCAGTCCAAACGGCTCTGGGGCCAACGTCCTGACTTTC | CASSPNGSGANVLTF | - | TRBJ2-6 | 15 | TRBV12-3/TRBV12-4 | -
TGCGCCAGCAGCGGAGGAACAGGGGGCCAGTCCTACGAGCAGTACTTC | CASSGGTGGQSYEQYF | TRBD1 | TRBJ2-7 | 16 | TRBV4-3 | many
TGCGCCAGCATAGGGGACAGGGGGAATGAGCAGTTCTTC | CASIGDRGNEQFF | TRBD1 | TRBJ2-1 | 13 | TRBV5-1 | -
TGTGCCAGCAGTTTAAACCAAGAAGCTTTCTTT | CASSLNQEAFF | - | TRBJ1-1 | 11 | TRBV6-6 | -
TGCAGCGTTGGAGACAGGGCGCGGGGGGAGACCCAGTACTTC | CSVGDRARGETQYF | - | TRBJ2-5 | 14 | TRBV29-1 | many
TGTGCCAGCCGAAGGCAGGCTCGTCGGGCAGAGACCCAGTACTTC | CASRRQARRAETQYF | - | TRBJ2-5 | 15 | TRBV5-6 | many
TGCGCCAGCAGCCAACCAGGGAGCTCCTACAATGAGCAGTTCTTC | CASSQPGSSYNEQFF | - | TRBJ2-1 | 15 | TRBV4-3 | many
TGCGCCAGCAGGACAGGGATCCTAGCCACCGGGGAGCTGTTTTTT | CASRTGILATGELFF | TRBD1 | TRBJ2-2 | 15 | TRBV5-1 | -
TGTGCCAGCAGTTTCGGACAGGGGCGGTACTATGGCTACACCTTC | CASSFGQGRYYGYTF | TRBD1 | TRBJ1-2 | 15 | TRBV6-5 | -
TGCGCCAGCAGCTTGGAAGGGACTCCAAAAGAGACCCAGTACTTC | CASSLEGTPKETQYF | - | TRBJ2-5 | 15 | TRBV5-1 | many
TGCAGCGTTGTACGCCAGCCCATGAACACTGAAGCTTTCTTT | CSVVRQPMNTEAFF | - | TRBJ1-1 | 14 | TRBV29-1 | many
TGTGCCAGCAGCTGGGGGACTAGCGGCGAGAATGAGCAGTTCTTC | CASSWGTSGENEQFF | TRBD2 | TRBJ2-1 | 15 | TRBV13 | few
TGCAGCACCCAGAGGCAGGAGACCCAGTACTTC | CSTQRQETQYF | - | TRBJ2-5 | 11 | TRBV29-1 | many
TGCGCCAGCAGCCAAGATCAGGGTTTCAGCTACGAGCAGTACTTC | CASSQDQGFSYEQYF | - | TRBJ2-7 | 15 | TRBV4-3 | few
TGTGCCAGCAGCACCGACCTGGACGAGCAGTACTTC | CASSTDLDEQYF | - | TRBJ2-7 | 12 | TRBV7-9 | few
TGTGCCACCAGCAGCTCGTTTTTGGGACTAGCGGGGGGGCCAGAAGAGCAGTTCTTC | CATSSSFLGLAGGPEEQFF | TRBD2 | TRBJ2-1 | 19 | TRBV15 | -
TGTGCCAGCAGCCTGGACAGGGACCTGTGGCCCCAGCATTTT | CASSLDRDLWPQHF | TRBD1 | TRBJ1-5 | 14 | TRBV5-5 | few
TGTGCCAGCAGCTCCGGGTTACCAGATACGCAGTATTTT | CASSSGLPDTQYF | - | TRBJ2-3 | 13 | TRBV5-5 | -
TGCAGTGCCGTGAGGGGAACCTACAATGAGCAGTTCTTC | CSAVRGTYNEQFF | - | TRBJ2-1 | 13 | TRBV20-1 | many
TGTGCCAGCAGCGACCGGGACCGTCATTGGGAGCAGTACTTC | CASSDRDRHWEQYF | - | TRBJ2-7 | 14 | TRBV12-3/TRBV12-4 | few